The 2 T cell receptor beta chains reported below all come from one sample, sequenced in a study of cytomegalovirus exposure and HLA in healthy donors. The PCR used 60 Vbeta and 13 Jbeta primers. Method: immunoSEQ multiplex PCR; TCRdb's copy keeps in-frame clones and lacks some. The table has some 57,000 clones, 70% to 75% seen once. The sequenced material came from PBMCs. Every receptor here comes from a woman aged 30 to 39 in good health and CMV-seronegative.

The chain carries TRBV28 and TRBJ1-1, with D tentatively TRBD1 (5 bases). V lost 5 bases and J lost 11, with 18 bases in between. Germline V gene lookup returns CDR1 MDHEN and CDR2 SYDVKM. The CDR3 totals 13 residues. The CDR3 loop is CASSPSQGSPAFF. CDR3 nucleotides: TGTGCCAGCAGTCCCTCCCAGGGTTCCCCGGCTTTCTTT.

The chain recombines TRBV30 with TRBJ1-4; 7 bases align to TRBD1. V shed 3 bases, J shed 0 bases, and the junction held 7 bases outside the gene matches. The germline gives CDR1 GTSNPN, CDR2 SVGIG (reference sequence). The CDR3 runs 16 residues. As DNA, the CDR3 is TGTGCCTGGAGCAGGGACAGAACTTCAACTAATGAAAAACTGTTTTTT. This codes for CAWSRDRTSTNEKLFF.